These T cell receptor beta chains were read from a single sample in a study of shared T cell receptors in the human thymus. Profiled with immunoSEQ multiplex PCR; TCRdb holds only in-frame clones, not every one. The sample lists roughly 550,000 clones, around 78% occurring once. The same data also went into a second study, on human thymus T cells.

Sample: thymocytes. The source is a boy younger than two with a congenital heart defect. CDR3s include the opening cysteine and the closing phenylalanine or tryptophan. A D gene is named only where the DNA matches it firmly. Only part of the rows carry a size: once, few, many, or a class if the clone is expanded.

TRBJ2-1,TRBV2,few,TRBD1,CASSGGTVYSYNEQFF,TGTGCCAGCAGCGGTGGGACAGTTTACTCCTACAATGAGCAGTTCTTC
TRBJ2-1,TRBV11-2,.,.,CASSSCESPGLNNEQFF,TGTGCCAGCAGCTCCTGTGAGTCTCCGGGACTTAACAATGAGCAGTTCTTC
TRBJ2-2,TRBV18,.,TRBD1,CASSPGQGDTGELFF,TGTGCCAGCTCACCGGGGCAGGGGGACACCGGGGAGCTGTTTTTT
TRBJ1-4,TRBV20-1,.,.,CSARADEKLFF,TGCAGTGCTAGAGCGGATGAAAAACTGTTTTTT
TRBJ2-7,TRBV5-4,.,TRBD2,CASSLAGGPRDEQYF,TGTGCCAGCAGTTTAGCGGGAGGGCCTCGGGACGAGCAGTACTTC
TRBJ2-7,TRBV19,few,TRBD1,CASSKIQGADEQYF,TGTGCCAGTAGTAAAATACAGGGGGCGGACGAGCAGTACTTC
TRBJ2-7,TRBV6-1,.,.,CASSEFNREGSLCEQYF,TGTGCCAGCAGTGAATTCAACAGGGAAGGGAGCTTATGCGAGCAGTACTTC
TRBJ2-3,TRBV5-4,once,TRBD2,CASSLLAGGPGDTQYF,TGTGCCAGCAGCTTGTTGGCGGGAGGGCCTGGAGATACGCAGTATTTT
TRBJ1-4,TRBV5-4,.,.,CASSLDRCNEKLFF,TGTGCCAGCAGCTTGGACAGGTGTAATGAAAAACTGTTTTTT
TRBJ2-3,TRBV11-2,.,TRBD2,CASSLAGLVPSTDTQYF,TGTGCCAGCAGCTTAGCAGGACTAGTACCCAGCACAGATACGCAGTATTTT
TRBJ2-7,TRBV27,.,TRBD1,CASSLYQDRLRPRRAAYEQYF,TGTGCCAGCAGTCTATACCAGGACAGGCTTAGACCCAGAAGGGCTGCCTACGAGCAGTACTTC
TRBJ1-5,TRBV27,.,TRBD1,CASKPQGAHSNQPQHF,TGTGCCAGCAAACCTCAGGGGGCCCATAGCAATCAGCCCCAGCATTTT
TRBJ2-5,TRBV4-3,.,.,CASSQAVEQKETQYF,TGCGCCAGCAGCCAAGCGGTAGAACAGAAAGAGACCCAGTACTTC
TRBJ2-3,TRBV27,.,.,CASSLGLATDTQYF,TGTGCCAGCAGTTTAGGGCTAGCCACAGATACGCAGTATTTT
TRBJ1-5,TRBV6-1,.,.,CASRHSTDGGQPQHF,TGTGCCAGCCGACACTCGACGGACGGGGGGCAGCCCCAGCATTTT
TRBJ1-2,TRBV19,.,TRBD1,CASSMGQRHYGYTF,TGTGCCAGTAGTATGGGACAGCGACACTATGGCTACACCTTC
TRBJ1-1,TRBV29-1,few,TRBD1,CSDTNRDRGQNTEAFF,TGCAGCGACACAAACCGGGACAGGGGACAAAACACTGAAGCTTTCTTT
TRBJ2-7,TRBV4-2,.,.,CASSQGLPTPGECEQYF,TGTGCCAGCAGCCAAGGTTTGCCAACCCCAGGGGAGTGCGAGCAGTACTTC
TRBJ2-7,TRBV7-8,.,TRBD2,CASSFLASGGQNEQYF,TGTGCCAGCAGCTTTTTGGCTAGCGGGGGACAGAACGAGCAGTACTTC
TRBJ2-7,TRBV15,.,TRBD1,CATSAPRGTGGLNLYEQYF,TGTGCCACCAGCGCCCCTCGGGGGACAGGGGGCCTTAACCTCTACGAGCAGTACTTC
TRBJ2-1,TRBV29-1,.,TRBD2,CSVPASGKWTYNEQFF,TGCAGCGTTCCGGCTAGCGGGAAGTGGACCTACAATGAGCAGTTCTTC
TRBJ2-7,TRBV13,.,.,CASSLGGTPIYEQYF,TGTGCCAGCAGCTTAGGCGGGACTCCGATCTACGAGCAGTACTTC
TRBJ2-7,TRBV5-8,.,.,CASSLWGRLVLHEQYF,TGTGCCAGCAGCCTTTGGGGGCGCCTAGTTCTCCACGAGCAGTACTTC
TRBJ2-6,TRBV10-3,few,TRBD1,CAIKRSLGPDRYNSGANVLTF,TGTGCCATCAAGCGCTCCTTGGGCCCGGACAGGTACAACTCTGGGGCCAACGTCCTGACTTTC